Shown below are 13 T cell receptor beta chains from a single sample sequenced in a study of blood T cell repertoires in COVID-19. The assay was immunoSEQ multiplex PCR, and TCRdb's table has in-frame clones only and misses some. The sample holds approximately 390,000 clones, around nine tenths seen once. Sequencing was done on a sample of PBMCs or T cells enriched from blood (not recorded which). These receptors all come from a woman aged 45-60 years who had recovered from COVID-19.

The V gene is TRBV28, the J gene TRBJ2-1; 11 bases are a match to TRBD1. The trim removed 4 bases at V and 9 bases at J, leaving 5 bases unmatched. Germline lookup yields CDR1 MDHEN and CDR2 SYDVKM. The CDR3 contains 14 residues. This CDR3 reads CASSSRTGGVEQFF. The DNA for the CDR3 is TGTGCCAGCAGTTCTCGGACAGGGGGCGTTGAGCAGTTCTTC. The entire variable domain, with the rest obtained from reference TRBV28 and TRBJ2-1, is as follows: DVKVTQSSRYLVKRTGEKVFLECVQDMDHENMFWYRQDPGLGLRLIYFSYDVKMKEKGDIPEGYSVSREKKERFSLILESASTNQTSMYLCASSSRTGGVEQFFGPGTRLTVL.

In nucleotides, the CDR3 is TGTGCCAGCAGGAGACAGGCCGGCACTGAAGCTTTCTTT. It codes for CASRRQAGTEAFF. The V call is TRBV7-8, the J call TRBJ1-1; D is perhaps TRBD1 (6 bases). CDR3 length: 13 amino acids. With 6 bases removed from V and 4 bases from J, the gap between germline ends came to 12 bases. CDR1 is SGHVS, CDR2 FQNEAQ, per germline.

The rearrangement uses TRBV6-5 and TRBJ1-6; D gene ambiguous. V was shortened by 8 bases and J by 10 bases, with 21 bases between the two germline ends. This CDR3 region has 15 residues. From germline, CDR1 is MNHEY and CDR2 SVGAGI. The CDR3 coding sequence is TGTGCCAGCCGACGGGGTGACGAAGTTTGGTCACCCCTCCACTTT. Translated: CASRRGDEVWSPLHF.

V gene TRBV7-3 combines with J gene TRBJ2-2; TRBD1 is a possible D gene (5 bases). The V end lost 8 bases, the J end lost 4 bases, and 11 bases lay between the germline ends. This CDR3 is built from 13 residues. Germline lookup yields CDR1 SGHTA and CDR2 FQGTGA. DNA of the CDR3: TGTGCCAGCTCCACAGGTGCCACCGGGGAGCTGTTTTTT. Its protein product is CASSTGATGELFF.

This sequence joins TRBV11-2 and TRBJ2-2; possible D gene TRBD2, 5 bases. This CDR3 spans 13 amino acids. Germline V gene data show CDR1 as SGHAT and CDR2 as FQNNGV. V gave up 4 bases and J gave up 4 bases, with 7 bases separating them. CDR3 residues: CASSSRVTGELFF. In DNA, the CDR3 is TGTGCCAGCAGCTCGAGGGTCACCGGGGAGCTGTTTTTT.

The chain is built from TRBV5-1 and TRBJ2-1, with TRBD2 as a possible D gene (6 bases). The CDR3 is 17 residues long. The V gene's germline CDR1 is SGHRS and CDR2 YFSETQ. The germline V and J ends were trimmed by 7 bases and 1 base, with 21 bases remaining between them. The CDR3 DNA reads TGCGCCAGCGGAGGGGTATCTATCCAGGGATCCTACAATGAGCAGTTCTTC. This encodes CASGGVSIQGSYNEQFF.

This chain links TRBV5-6 with TRBJ2-3, with D possibly matching TRBD2 (7 bases). Trimming took 4 bases from V and 5 from J, leaving 20 bases between them. Germline lookup yields CDR1 SGHDT and CDR2 YYEEEE. The CDR3 contains 16 residues. CDR3 sequence reads: CASSLEGGGQRDTQYF. The DNA of the CDR3 is TGTGCCAGCAGCCTCGAGGGGGGGGGCCAGAGAGATACGCAGTATTTT.

The chain couples TRBV5-4 to TRBJ1-2; D may be TRBD1 (6 bases). V lost 3 bases and J 2 bases, leaving 17 bases between the germline ends. This CDR3 region has 16 residues. Per the germline V gene, CDR1 is SGHNT and CDR2 is YYREEE (reference sequence). CDR3 in DNA: TGTGCCAGCAGCTCCGGCGGGGGCAGGGGAAACTATGGCTACACCTTC. This codes for CASSSGGGRGNYGYTF.

The chain is built from TRBV19 and TRBJ2-3; D may be TRBD2 (6 bases). The germline CDR1 and CDR2 sequences are LNHDA and SQIVND (reference sequence). There are 15 residues in the CDR3. V gave up 5 bases and J gave up 5 bases, with 17 bases separating them. CDR3 DNA sequence: TGTGCCAGTAGTGATGGGGGTCCGCGGGGAGATACGCAGTATTTT. Encoded protein: CASSDGGPRGDTQYF.

J is TRBJ2-1 and V is TRBV5-1, with 13 bases that match TRBD2. Germline assignment: CDR1 SGHRS and CDR2 YFSETQ. This CDR3 spans 17 amino acids. The V and J ends lost 4 bases and 6 bases, in that order; junction bases with no gene match: 10. The CDR3 sequence is CASSDTPGLAGTNEQFF. DNA of the CDR3: TGCGCCAGCAGCGACACCCCGGGACTAGCGGGGACCAATGAGCAGTTCTTC.

V and J are TRBV10-2 and TRBJ1-2, with 7 nucleotides matching TRBD1. V was clipped by 10 bases and J by 6 bases; unmatched bases: 5. CDR3 length: 11 amino acids. CDR1 is WSHSY and CDR2 is SAAADI in the germline V gene. CDR3 in amino acids: CATTGANGYTF. In DNA form, the CDR3 reads TGCGCCACCACAGGGGCTAATGGCTACACCTTC.

The chain recombines TRBV21-1 with TRBJ2-7; the table's TRBD1 call for D was not verified on the DNA. TRBV21-1 is a pseudogene. This CDR3 is built from 15 residues. The CDR3 coding sequence is TGTGCCAGCAGCGATCGACAGTCTTCTAGCTACGAGCAGTACTTC. Its translation: CASSDRQSSSYEQYF.

This chain connects TRBV6-2 or TRBV6-3 to TRBJ1-1; no reliable D call. V was clipped by 4 bases and J by 6 bases, with 12 bases between them. Germline CDR1 reads MNHEY; CDR2 reads SVGEGT. The CDR3 spans 13 residues. The CDR3 protein is CASSFHPTAEAFF. The CDR3 coding sequence is TGTGCCAGCAGTTTTCACCCTACGGCTGAAGCTTTCTTT.